Listed below are T cell receptor beta chains from one sample, sequenced in a study of T-cell memory formation after mild COVID-19. TCRdb fed the 5' RACE reads into MiXCR, producing one record per CDR3 protein. Among under 550,000 distinct CDR3 sequences listed, 15% to 20% were seen once. The sequenced sample was PBMCs or a T cell subset sorted from them (not recorded which). The receptors were gathered from an adult woman who had mild COVID-19 (a few samples of this study predate the infection). Cell type and time point are not known. Both conserved end residues are part of each CDR3. Fields, in order: CDR3 DNA, CDR3 protein, V gene, J gene, D gene, clone size. A D gene is named only where the DNA matches it firmly. Rows may omit the clone size; those that give it use once, few, many or a size class.

CDR3 DNA: TGCGCCAGCAGCGGGACAAATCCCTACGAGCAGTACTTC; CDR3 protein: CASSGTNPYEQYF; V gene: TRBV5-1; J gene: TRBJ2-7; D gene: .; clone size: .
CDR3 DNA: TGTGCCTGGAGAACAGCGGGAGGCACAGATACGCAGTATTTT; CDR3 protein: CAWRTAGGTDTQYF; V gene: TRBV30; J gene: TRBJ2-3; D gene: TRBD2; clone size: few
CDR3 DNA: TGTGCCAGCAGTTTACCCGGGACAGGGGGAATCTACGAGCAGTACTTC; CDR3 protein: CASSLPGTGGIYEQYF; V gene: TRBV27; J gene: TRBJ2-7; D gene: TRBD1; clone size: .
CDR3 DNA: TGTGCCAGCAGCTTGAGCGGGGTCACCTACGAGCAGTACTTC; CDR3 protein: CASSLSGVTYEQYF; V gene: TRBV5-6; J gene: TRBJ2-7; D gene: TRBD2; clone size: .
CDR3 DNA: TGTGCCAGCTCACCCCGGGACGAGCAGTACTTC; CDR3 protein: CASSPRDEQYF; V gene: TRBV18; J gene: TRBJ2-7; D gene: .; clone size: .
CDR3 DNA: TGTGCCAGCAGTTTCCAGCGAAACACCGGGGAGCTGTTTTTT; CDR3 protein: CASSFQRNTGELFF; V gene: TRBV6-5; J gene: TRBJ2-2; D gene: .; clone size: few
CDR3 DNA: TGCAGCGTTGGATGGGGCAAGGGAGCTTTCTTT; CDR3 protein: CSVGWGKGAFF; V gene: TRBV29-1; J gene: TRBJ1-1; D gene: .; clone size: few
CDR3 DNA: TGTGCCAGCAGCTGGGGACAGGGCGGGAACACTGAAGCTTTCTTT; CDR3 protein: CASSWGQGGNTEAFF; V gene: TRBV5-4; J gene: TRBJ1-1; D gene: TRBD1; clone size: many
CDR3 DNA: TGCAGTGCTAGAGGTTACAAGCGGGGGGGCCAAGAGACCCAGTACTTC; CDR3 protein: CSARGYKRGGQETQYF; V gene: TRBV20-1; J gene: TRBJ2-5; D gene: TRBD2; clone size: .
CDR3 DNA: TGTGCCAGCAGCCAAGCCTACGCGGTCTCCTACGAGCAGTACTTC; CDR3 protein: CASSQAYAVSYEQYF; V gene: TRBV3-1; J gene: TRBJ2-7; D gene: .; clone size: .
CDR3 DNA: TGTGCCAGCAGTTACCCACCGGGACTACCTTACGAGCAGTACTTC; CDR3 protein: CASSYPPGLPYEQYF; V gene: TRBV27; J gene: TRBJ2-7; D gene: TRBD2; clone size: .
CDR3 DNA: TGTGCCAGCAGCTTAGGGTCCCGGTGGACTAGCGGTAGCACAGATACGCAGTATTTT; CDR3 protein: CASSLGSRWTSGSTDTQYF; V gene: TRBV7-6; J gene: TRBJ2-3; D gene: TRBD2; clone size: few
CDR3 DNA: TGTGCCAGCAGCTTTTTGCGGTCCGGGAGGGCCGGTAATGAGCAGTTCTTC; CDR3 protein: CASSFLRSGRAGNEQFF; V gene: TRBV7-2; J gene: TRBJ2-1; D gene: TRBD2; clone size: few
CDR3 DNA: TGTGCCAGCAGCTCGGCGAACGGAGGGCCCCAGCATTTT; CDR3 protein: CASSSANGGPQHF; V gene: TRBV7-6; J gene: TRBJ1-5; D gene: .; clone size: .
CDR3 DNA: TGTGCCAGCCGACAAGCGGACTATGGCTACACCTTC; CDR3 protein: CASRQADYGYTF; V gene: TRBV6-1; J gene: TRBJ1-2; D gene: .; clone size: .
CDR3 DNA: TGTGCCAGCAGTTTAGAAGTTACTGAAGCTTTCTTT; CDR3 protein: CASSLEVTEAFF; V gene: TRBV7-9; J gene: TRBJ1-1; D gene: .; clone size: many
CDR3 DNA: TGTGCCAGCAGTTACATCGCAGAATTCAATGGCTACACCTTC; CDR3 protein: CASSYIAEFNGYTF; V gene: TRBV6-6; J gene: TRBJ1-2; D gene: .; clone size: .
CDR3 DNA: TGTGCCAGCAGCCCCCAAGGACTAGTAAATGAGCAGTTCTTC; CDR3 protein: CASSPQGLVNEQFF; V gene: TRBV9; J gene: TRBJ2-1; D gene: TRBD2; clone size: few
CDR3 DNA: TGCAGCGTTGATCTAGGTCGCAGAGATACGCAGTATTTT; CDR3 protein: CSVDLGRRDTQYF; V gene: TRBV29-1; J gene: TRBJ2-3; D gene: .; clone size: few
CDR3 DNA: TGTGCCAGCAGATTGTCAGGGATTATGAACACTGAAGCTTTCTTT; CDR3 protein: CASRLSGIMNTEAFF; V gene: TRBV27; J gene: TRBJ1-1; D gene: .; clone size: many
CDR3 DNA: TGTGCCAGCAGCTTAGGTCGGGCGGATGAAGCTTTCTTT; CDR3 protein: CASSLGRADEAFF; V gene: TRBV7-2; J gene: TRBJ1-1; D gene: .; clone size: .
CDR3 DNA: TGCGCCAGCAGCCAAGCATTTGTGGACAAGGGGGCCTACGAGCAGTACTTC; CDR3 protein: CASSQAFVDKGAYEQYF; V gene: TRBV4-1; J gene: TRBJ2-7; D gene: .; clone size: few
CDR3 DNA: TGTGCCAGCGTTGGAAAAAAATTCTATGGCTACACCTTC; CDR3 protein: CASVGKKFYGYTF; V gene: TRBV12-3/TRBV12-4; J gene: TRBJ1-2; D gene: .; clone size: .
CDR3 DNA: TGTGCCAGCAGTTACTCGAGGCTAGCGTACTCCTACGAGCAGTACTTC; CDR3 protein: CASSYSRLAYSYEQYF; V gene: TRBV6-5; J gene: TRBJ2-7; D gene: .; clone size: .
CDR3 DNA: TGTGCCATCAGTGAGTCGGGGGGACTTACCTACACCGGGGAGCTGTTTTTT; CDR3 protein: CAISESGGLTYTGELFF; V gene: TRBV10-3; J gene: TRBJ2-2; D gene: .; clone size: few
CDR3 DNA: TGTGCCAGCAGTTACCCCTTGTATAGCAATCAGCCCCAGCATTTT; CDR3 protein: CASSYPLYSNQPQHF; V gene: TRBV6-2/TRBV6-3; J gene: TRBJ1-5; D gene: .; clone size: .
CDR3 DNA: TGCGCCAGCAGCCTTCTAGGGTCCTCTGGGGCCAACGTCCTGACTTTC; CDR3 protein: CASSLLGSSGANVLTF; V gene: TRBV4-1; J gene: TRBJ2-6; D gene: .; clone size: .
CDR3 DNA: TGCAGCGTTTCCAACCGGGACAGGGGACACTACGAGCAGTACTTC; CDR3 protein: CSVSNRDRGHYEQYF; V gene: TRBV29-1; J gene: TRBJ2-7; D gene: TRBD1; clone size: .
CDR3 DNA: TGTGCCAGCAGCTTCAGACCTCATAATTCACCCCTCCACTTT; CDR3 protein: CASSFRPHNSPLHF; V gene: TRBV5-6; J gene: TRBJ1-6; D gene: .; clone size: .
CDR3 DNA: TGCAGCGTTGAGGAGGGGGTAGATGAGCAGTTCTTC; CDR3 protein: CSVEEGVDEQFF; V gene: TRBV29-1; J gene: TRBJ2-1; D gene: .; clone size: many
CDR3 DNA: TGTGCCAGCAGTGCGGGACCGCGGTCCGAGCAGTACTTC; CDR3 protein: CASSAGPRSEQYF; V gene: TRBV12-3/TRBV12-4; J gene: TRBJ2-7; D gene: .; clone size: many
CDR3 DNA: TGTGCCACCAGTGATTCTCTCAGGGATTCCACAGATACGCAGTATTTT; CDR3 protein: CATSDSLRDSTDTQYF; V gene: TRBV24-1; J gene: TRBJ2-3; D gene: .; clone size: .
CDR3 DNA: TGTGCCAGTAGTCTCTCACAGGGGGCAAATCAGCCCCAGCATTTT; CDR3 protein: CASSLSQGANQPQHF; V gene: TRBV19; J gene: TRBJ1-5; D gene: TRBD1; clone size: few